The 13 T cell receptor beta chains listed next were all sequenced from one sample in a study of graft-versus-host responses after intestinal transplantation. Profiled with immunoSEQ multiplex PCR; TCRdb holds only in-frame clones, not every one. Altogether under 45,000 clones are present, over 90% being singletons, with the ten largest covering around 3.6%. Sequences were derived from PBMCs, sampled less than 750 days after intestinal transplantation. The source is a human patient who received an intestinal transplant, so some T cells may come from the graft donor.

This sequence joins TRBV11-2 and TRBJ2-2; D may be TRBD2 (6 bases). CDR1 is SGHAT, CDR2 FQNNGV, per germline. The CDR3 has 15 amino acids. Deletions cut 3 bases from V and 0 bases from J, with 8 bases between. CDR3 region: CASSFSGANTGELFF. The CDR3 region has the DNA TGTGCCAGCAGCTTTTCGGGAGCGAACACCGGGGAGCTGTTTTTT. Supplemented by reference TRBV11-2 and TRBJ2-2, the full variable domain reads EAGVAQSPRYKIIEKRQSVAFWCNPISGHATLYWYQQILGQGPKLLIQFQNNGVVDDSQLPKDRFSAERLKGVDSTLKIQPAKLEDSAVYLCASSFSGANTGELFFGEGSRLTVL.

CDR3 sequence reads: CASSNSGGSYEQYF. CDR3 in DNA: TGTGCCAGCAGTAATAGCGGGGGCTCCTACGAGCAGTACTTC. The chain is built from TRBV2 and TRBJ2-7, with 9 bases fitting TRBD2. V dropped 5 bases and J dropped 0; count of bases not matched to a gene: 2. Germline CDR1 and CDR2: SNHLY and FYNNEI. The CDR3 loop spans 14 amino acids.

The J gene is TRBJ2-7, the V gene TRBV27; 7 bases match TRBD1. J lost 2 bases, V lost 6 bases, and 13 bases had no gene match. CDR1 is MNHEY and CDR2 is SMNVEV in the germline V gene (reference sequence). The CDR3 covers 16 residues. The DNA of the CDR3 is TGTGCCAGCAGCCCAAATACAGGGGTTAGCCCCTACGAGCAGTACTTC. Translating it yields CASSPNTGVSPYEQYF.

The chain has TRBV5-6 and TRBJ1-1, with D possibly being TRBD1 (5 bases). V shed 5 bases and J shed 0 bases, with 11 bases lying between them. The germline CDR1 and CDR2 sequences are SGHDT and YYEEEE. The CDR3 is 14 residues long. The CDR3, as DNA: TGTGCCAGCAGGAGTGGGACGGTGAACACTGAAGCTTTCTTT. Protein sequence: CASRSGTVNTEAFF.

The rearrangement joins TRBV6-5 to TRBJ2-4; possible D gene TRBD2, 5 bases. Trimming cost V 2 bases and J 14 bases, with 16 bases left between them. In germline, CDR1 is MNHEY, CDR2 SVGAGI. The length of the CDR3 is 13 residues. The CDR3, as DNA: TGTGCCAGCAGTTACCGAACGACTACAGAGAAGTACTTC. The encoded protein is CASSYRTTTEKYF.

The chain links TRBV7-6 to TRBJ1-4; D is unclear. V lost 0 bases, J lost 6 bases, and 17 bases lay in between. CDR1 is SGHVS, CDR2 FNYEAQ, per germline. CDR3 size: 17 residues. CDR3 nucleotide sequence: TGTGCCAGCAGCTTAGCGAAGGAACGCCCCGGCGATGAAAAACTGTTTTTT. It is translated as CASSLAKERPGDEKLFF. Full variable domain (rest looked up from reference TRBV7-6 and TRBJ1-4): GAGVSQSPRYKVTKRGQDVALRCDPISGHVSLYWYRQALGQGPEFLTYFNYEAQQDKSGLPNDRFSAERPEGSISTLTIQRTEQRDSAMYRCASSLAKERPGDEKLFFGSGTQLSVL.

This clone was seen just once. The V and J genes are TRBV4-1 and TRBJ2-3; TRBD1 matches 9 bases. The V gene end was trimmed by 4 bases and the J gene end by 4 bases; junction bases not matched to a gene: 9. The CDR3 has 16 amino acids. The germline V gene encodes CDR1 MGHRA and CDR2 YSYEKL. The CDR3: CASSPTRGQGADTQYF. The CDR3 coding sequence is TGCGCCAGCAGCCCAACCAGGGGACAGGGCGCAGATACGCAGTATTTT.

The CDR3 sequence is CASSLRGGFTDTQYF. DNA of the CDR3: TGTGCCAGCAGCTTGCGAGGGGGCTTCACAGATACGCAGTATTTT. V and J are TRBV5-4 and TRBJ2-3; TRBD1 matches at 7 bases. CDR1 is SGHNT, CDR2 YYREEE, per germline (reference sequence). Losses at the gene ends were 1 base for V and 2 bases for J; bases not matched to a gene: 4. The CDR3 totals 15 residues.

The rearrangement links TRBV4-1 to TRBJ1-5; D uncertain. V was clipped by 1 base and J by 6 bases, with 10 bases between them. This CDR3 is 14 amino acids long. Germline V gives CDR1 MGHRA, CDR2 YSYEKL. In nucleotides, the CDR3 is TGCGCCAGCAGCCAAGGAGGAGGAGGTCAGCCCCAGCATTTT. Amino acids: CASSQGGGGQPQHF.

The J gene is TRBJ2-3, the V gene TRBV11-2, with D maybe TRBD1 (6 bases). The CDR3 length is 17 residues. Germline V CDR1 and CDR2: SGHAT, FQNNGV. Trimming left V 2 bases short and J 0 bases short, with 15 bases between. The CDR3 nucleotides read TGTGCCAGCAGCTTATACCTGCGGACAGCTAGCACAGATACGCAGTATTTT. Translating it yields CASSLYLRTASTDTQYF.

This chain joins TRBV13 and TRBJ2-7, with a weak D call TRBD2 (6 bases). The germline V gene encodes CDR1 PRHDT and CDR2 FYEKMQ (reference sequence). Trimming took 5 bases from V and 2 from J, leaving 22 bases between them. The CDR3 contains 17 residues. In DNA form, the CDR3 reads TGTGCCAGCAGCCCCCACGAGGTTTCGGGACTCACCTACGAGCAGTACTTC. As protein: CASSPHEVSGLTYEQYF.

This chain connects TRBV30 to TRBJ1-4, with D uncertain. Trimming removed 0 bases from V and 6 bases from J, with 8 bases in between. This CDR3 spans 13 amino acids. The germline V gene has CDR1 GTSNPN and CDR2 SVGIG (reference sequence). CDR3 protein: CAWSVGFDEKLFF. As DNA, the CDR3 is TGTGCCTGGAGTGTTGGTTTTGATGAAAAACTGTTTTTT.

DNA for the CDR3: TGTGCCAGCAGCTTCTACGGTCAGCATATTTTTAGGGAGCTGTTTTTT. It encodes CASSFYGQHIFRELFF. J is TRBJ2-2 and V is TRBV7-9; D is unclear. Germline V gene sequence: CDR1 SEHNR, CDR2 FQNEAQ (reference sequence). There are 16 residues in the CDR3. Trimming left V 3 bases short and J 9 bases short, with 20 bases between.